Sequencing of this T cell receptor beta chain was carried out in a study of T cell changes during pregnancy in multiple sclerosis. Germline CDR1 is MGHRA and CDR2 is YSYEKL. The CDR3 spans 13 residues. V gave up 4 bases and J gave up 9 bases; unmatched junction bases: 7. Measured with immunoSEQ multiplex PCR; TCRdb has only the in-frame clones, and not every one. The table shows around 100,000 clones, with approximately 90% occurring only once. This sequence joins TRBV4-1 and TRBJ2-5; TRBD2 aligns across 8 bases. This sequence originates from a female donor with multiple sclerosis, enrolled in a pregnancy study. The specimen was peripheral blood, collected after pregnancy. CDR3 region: CASSPGTSSPQYF. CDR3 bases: TGCGCCAGCAGCCCCGGGACTAGTTCACCCCAGTACTTC.